The 27 T cell receptor beta chains given below trace back to one sample, sequenced in a study of shared clonotypes between healthy human individuals. The repertoire was sequenced with immunoSEQ multiplex PCR; TCRdb's copy has only in-frame clones and lacks some. The table lists approximately 2,000,000 clones, 85% to 95% of them singletons. Sequencing used naive CD4+ T cells from PBMCs. Subset in this sample: CD45RA+ positively selected. The receptor source for this set is a man aged 18 to 30 in good health. Some clones in this sample may be carry-over from other donors' samples.

A word on this clone: The identical CDR3 is also encoded by other nucleotide sequences in the sample. The chain uses TRBV28 and TRBJ2-6; D gene unclear. Trimming removed 10 bases from V and 0 bases from J, with 10 bases in between. Germline assignment: CDR1 MDHEN and CDR2 SYDVKM. The CDR3 spans 14 residues. The CDR3: CATNRGSGANVLTF. The CDR3 coding sequence is TGTGCCACCAATCGAGGCTCTGGGGCCAACGTCCTGACTTTC.

The V gene is TRBV18, the J gene TRBJ2-3; possibly TRBD1 for D (6 bases). Trimming shortened V by 0 bases and J by 8 bases, and 9 bases separated the two germline ends. This CDR3 has 13 amino acids. The germline V gene has CDR1 KGHSH and CDR2 LQKENI. This CDR3 reads CASSPPTGGTQYF. In DNA form, the CDR3 reads TGTGCCAGCTCACCACCGACAGGAGGTACGCAGTATTTT.

The chain recombines TRBV28 with TRBJ1-1; D is ambiguous. Per the germline V gene, CDR1 is MDHEN and CDR2 is SYDVKM. The germline V and J ends were trimmed by 4 bases and 2 bases, with 8 bases remaining between them. The CDR3 is 13 residues long. The CDR3 reads CASSYKSNTEAFF. CDR3 DNA: TGTGCCAGCAGTTACAAGAGTAACACTGAAGCTTTCTTT.

The V and J genes are TRBV18 and TRBJ2-1; no clear D gene. The CDR3 consists of 13 residues. Trimming stripped 3 bases from V and 2 bases from J, with 5 bases between. The V gene's germline CDR1 is KGHSH and CDR2 LQKENI. The CDR3 loop is CASSPLTYNEQFF. Written as DNA, the CDR3 is TGTGCCAGCTCACCCCTCACCTACAATGAGCAGTTCTTC.

This clone was seen a few times. The chain recombines TRBV28 with TRBJ2-2; 8 bases agree with TRBD2. The J segment lost 3 bases and the V segment lost 7 bases, leaving 7 bases of the junction unmatched. CDR1 is MDHEN and CDR2 is SYDVKM in the germline V gene. The CDR3 spans 15 residues. CDR3 loop: CASTSSGGYTGELFF. The CDR3 region has the DNA TGTGCCAGCACCTCGTCGGGGGGGTACACCGGGGAGCTGTTTTTT.

A single count supports this clone. This rearrangement joins TRBV7-9 to TRBJ2-7, with D maybe TRBD2 (6 bases). CDR1 is SEHNR and CDR2 is FQNEAQ in the germline V gene (reference sequence). V lost 5 bases and J 2 bases, leaving 10 bases between the germline ends. The CDR3 loop spans 13 amino acids. The CDR3 here is CASSLRGAYEQYF. Written as DNA, the CDR3 is TGTGCCAGCAGCCTGCGGGGCGCCTACGAGCAGTACTTC.

This chain uses TRBV18 with TRBJ2-7; 8 nucleotides align to TRBD1. Germline loops: CDR1 KGHSH, CDR2 LQKENI. The CDR3 spans 15 residues. The J segment lost 4 bases and the V segment lost 5 bases, leaving 10 bases of the junction unmatched. The DNA for the CDR3 is TGTGCCAGCTCAACACGGCAGGGGGCTGGATACGAGCAGTACTTC. Protein: CASSTRQGAGYEQYF.

The chain couples TRBV7-2 to TRBJ1-1; possibly TRBD1 for D (5 bases). Looked up from germline, CDR1 is SGHTA and CDR2 is FQGNSA. This CDR3 region has 13 residues. Between the trimmed V and J ends, which lost 5 bases and 4 bases, there was a span of 11 bases. CDR3 sequence: CASSHGRGTEAFF. The CDR3 bases are TGTGCCAGCAGCCACGGGAGGGGCACTGAAGCTTTCTTT.

V gene TRBV2 combines with J gene TRBJ2-1; tentatively, D is TRBD1 (5 bases). The germline V gene encodes CDR1 SNHLY and CDR2 FYNNEI. CDR3 length: 13 amino acids. V shed 6 bases and J shed 6 bases, with 12 bases lying between them. DNA of the CDR3: TGTGCCAGCAGAGGGGCGACTTTCAATGAGCAGTTCTTC. The encoded protein is CASRGATFNEQFF.

CDR3 coding DNA: TGTGCCTGGACCAAAACAGGCAATGAGCAGTTCTTC. It specifies CAWTKTGNEQFF. J is TRBJ2-1 and V is TRBV30, with a tentative D call TRBD1 (5 bases). The CDR3 is made up of 12 amino acids. V was clipped by 4 bases and J by 6 bases, with 10 bases between them. CDR1 and CDR2 (germline): GTSNPN, SVGIG (reference sequence). Filled out from reference TRBV30 and TRBJ2-1, the complete variable domain reads SQTIHQWPATLVQPVGSPLSLECTVEGTSNPNLYWYRQAAGRGLQLLFYSVGIGQISSEVPQNLSASRPQDRQFILSSKKLLLSDSGFYLCAWTKTGNEQFFGPGTRLTVL.

This clone appeared a single time. The chain recombines TRBV5-4 with TRBJ2-7, with a possible D match to TRBD2 (6 bases). The germline gives CDR1 SGHNT, CDR2 YYREEE (reference sequence). The ends were cut back, 0 bases at V and 5 bases at J, with 27 bases in the middle. The CDR3 spans 19 residues. The CDR3: CASSLDRRYLERESNEQYF. In nucleotides, the CDR3 is TGTGCCAGCAGCTTGGACAGGCGGTATCTAGAACGGGAGTCGAACGAGCAGTACTTC. The full variable domain, completed using reference TRBV5-4 and TRBJ2-7, is ETGVTQSPTHLIKTRGQQVTLRCSSQSGHNTVSWYQQALGQGPQFIFQYYREEENGRGNFPPRFSGLQFPNYSSELNVNALELDDSALYLCASSLDRRYLERESNEQYFGPGTRLTVT.

J is TRBJ1-3 and V is TRBV11-2; no firm D call. The CDR3 has 12 amino acids. Germline-derived CDR1 and CDR2 are SGHAT and FQNNGV. Trimming shortened V by 6 bases and J by 0 bases, and 3 bases separated the two germline ends. The CDR3 reads CASSISGNTIYF. CDR3 DNA sequence: TGTGCCAGCAGTATCTCTGGAAACACCATATATTTT.

The chain combines TRBV9 with TRBJ2-5; TRBD1 matches 10 bases. Trimming took 3 bases from V and 1 from J; bases not matched to a gene: 3. The CDR3 has 15 residues. CDR1 is SGDLS, CDR2 YYNGEE, per germline. CDR3 sequence: CASSAWTGGQETQYF. In DNA form, the CDR3 reads TGTGCCAGCAGCGCGTGGACAGGGGGCCAAGAGACCCAGTACTTC.

The V and J genes are TRBV7-9 and TRBJ1-2; 11 bases map to TRBD1. CDR1 is SEHNR and CDR2 is FQNEAQ in the germline V gene (reference sequence). This CDR3 region has 15 residues. Unmatched junction bases numbered 7, after V lost 2 bases and J lost 8 bases. CDR3 region: CASSLTGQGVFGYTF. For the CDR3, the DNA is TGTGCCAGCAGCTTAACGGGACAGGGGGTTTTCGGCTACACCTTC.

This clone was seen a handful of times. This sequence joins TRBV7-2 and TRBJ1-1; no definite D call. The CDR3 contains 15 residues. The V gene lost 0 bases and the J gene lost 1 base, with 9 bases spanning the gap. Germline values: CDR1 SGHTA, CDR2 FQGNSA. This chain's CDR3 is CASSLAITQNTEAFF. The CDR3 nucleotides are TGTGCCAGCAGCTTAGCCATCACCCAGAACACTGAAGCTTTCTTT.

The V gene is TRBV9, the J gene TRBJ2-7; D might be TRBD1 or TRBD2, each matching 6 bases. CDR1 SGDLS and CDR2 YYNGEE come from the germline V gene. This CDR3 contains 16 residues. V was clipped by 0 bases and J by 0 bases, with 13 bases between them. CDR3: CASSVGPGADSYEQYF. DNA for the CDR3: TGTGCCAGCAGCGTAGGCCCGGGGGCAGACTCCTACGAGCAGTACTTC. The entire variable domain, with the rest obtained from reference TRBV9 and TRBJ2-7, is as follows: DSGVTQTPKHLITATGQRVTLRCSPRSGDLSVYWYQQSLDQGLQFLIQYYNGEERAKGNILERFSAQQFPDLHSELNLSSLELGDSALYFCASSVGPGADSYEQYFGPGTRLTVT.

The rearrangement links TRBV5-1 to TRBJ1-2; possible D gene TRBD1, 6 bases. V dropped 2 bases and J dropped 5 bases, with 13 bases sitting between them. Germline-derived CDR1 and CDR2 are SGHRS and YFSETQ. This CDR3 is 14 amino acids long. DNA for the CDR3: TGCGCCAGCAGCTTAGGGACATCGCGGTATGGCTACACCTTC. It codes for CASSLGTSRYGYTF.

The V call is TRBV5-1, the J call TRBJ1-3, with TRBD1 as a possible D gene (5 bases). Trimming removed 0 bases at V and 2 bases at J, with 15 bases between. This CDR3 contains 17 residues. CDR1 is SGHRS and CDR2 is YFSETQ in the germline V gene. The CDR3 sequence: CASSLANLEGTGNTIYF. In nucleotides, the CDR3 is TGCGCCAGCAGCTTGGCTAATCTGGAGGGGACTGGAAACACCATATATTTT.

The rearrangement uses TRBV5-4 and TRBJ2-1, with TRBD1 matching 7 bases. The junction had 10 bases not matched to a gene; V was cut back by 5 bases and J by 2 bases. CDR3 length equals 16 residues. Germline loops: CDR1 SGHNT, CDR2 YYREEE (reference sequence). Written as DNA, the CDR3 is TGTGCCAGCAGTTCCCGGACAGGACGCCCCTACAATGAGCAGTTCTTC. The encoded protein is CASSSRTGRPYNEQFF. The full variable domain, in which reference TRBV5-4 and TRBJ2-1 provide the parts outside the CDR3, is ETGVTQSPTHLIKTRGQQVTLRCSSQSGHNTVSWYQQALGQGPQFIFQYYREEENGRGNFPPRFSGLQFPNYSSELNVNALELDDSALYLCASSSRTGRPYNEQFFGPGTRLTVL.

The chain joins TRBV7-3 to TRBJ2-3; 10 bases align to TRBD2. CDR1 SGHTA and CDR2 FQGTGA come from the germline V gene. This CDR3 has 17 residues. Trimming cost V 5 bases and J 1 base; bases outside gene matches: 9. The CDR3 DNA is TGTGCCAGCAGCCCGGGGGTAGCGGGAGGACGCACAGATACGCAGTATTTT. It encodes CASSPGVAGGRTDTQYF.

The V and J genes are TRBV28 and TRBJ1-1; D is unresolved. Germline V gene data show CDR1 as MDHEN and CDR2 as SYDVKM. This CDR3 is 10 amino acids long. Trimming cost V 4 bases and J 13 bases, with 10 bases left between them. CDR3 region: CASSSDWVFF. The CDR3, as DNA: TGTGCCAGCAGTTCCGATTGGGTTTTCTTT.

This chain links TRBV4-3 with TRBJ2-2; D unclear. Germline lookup yields CDR1 LGHNA and CDR2 YSLEER. The CDR3 sequence is 15 residues long. Trimming removed 5 bases from V and 0 bases from J, with 10 bases in between. CDR3 DNA: TGCGCCAGCAGCAGTGGGATTTCGAACACCGGGGAGCTGTTTTTT. It yields the protein CASSSGISNTGELFF.

A single count supports this clone. This chain connects TRBV14 to TRBJ2-7, with 13 bases that match TRBD2. Germline-derived CDR1 and CDR2 are SGHDN and FVKESK. Trimming removed 4 bases from V and 4 bases from J; junction bases left unmatched: 4. The CDR3 runs to 15 residues. The CDR3 DNA sequence: TGTGCCAGCAGCCGCGGGACTAGCGGGATGTACGAGCAGTACTTC. It codes for CASSRGTSGMYEQYF.

The chain carries TRBV7-8 and TRBJ2-5; tentatively, D is TRBD2 (5 bases). Trimming shortened V by 5 bases and J by 3 bases, and 13 bases separated the two germline ends. The CDR3 spans 14 residues. The germline gives CDR1 SGHVS, CDR2 FQNEAQ. The chain's CDR3 is CASSLAAGEETQYF. DNA of the CDR3: TGTGCCAGCAGCCTGGCGGCCGGGGAAGAGACCCAGTACTTC. The variable domain in full, completed from reference TRBV7-8 and TRBJ2-5, reads GAGVSQSPRYKVAKRGQDVALRCDPISGHVSLFWYQQALGQGPEFLTYFQNEAQLDKSGLPSDRFFAERPEGSVSTLKIQRTQQEDSAVYLCASSLAAGEETQYFGPGTRLLVL.

The chain employs TRBV15 and TRBJ2-2, with 8 positions matching TRBD2. The CDR3 runs to 14 residues. Looked up from germline, CDR1 is LNHNV and CDR2 is YYDKDF (reference sequence). The junction had 3 bases not matched to a gene; V was cut back by 3 bases and J by 6 bases. CDR3 loop: CATSSGLAPGELFF. CDR3 nucleotides: TGTGCCACCAGCAGCGGACTAGCACCCGGGGAGCTGTTTTTT.

The rearrangement links TRBV5-4 to TRBJ1-1; TRBD1 is a possible D gene (6 bases). The germline V gene encodes CDR1 SGHNT and CDR2 YYREEE (reference sequence). The V end lost 6 bases, the J end lost 0 bases, and 12 bases lay between the germline ends. The CDR3 is made up of 14 amino acids. CDR3 sequence (DNA): TGTGCCAGCACAGGACAGCTGTTGAACACTGAAGCTTTCTTT. Residues: CASTGQLLNTEAFF.

The rearrangement links TRBV7-9 to TRBJ1-1; TRBD1 aligns across 7 bases. Germline CDR1 is SEHNR and CDR2 is FQNEAQ (reference sequence). The CDR3 is 14 amino acids. J gave up 1 base and V 7 bases, and 6 bases lay outside the gene matches. CDR3 nucleotides: TGTGCCAGCAACCCGGGGACAGAGAACACTGAAGCTTTCTTT. This codes for CASNPGTENTEAFF.